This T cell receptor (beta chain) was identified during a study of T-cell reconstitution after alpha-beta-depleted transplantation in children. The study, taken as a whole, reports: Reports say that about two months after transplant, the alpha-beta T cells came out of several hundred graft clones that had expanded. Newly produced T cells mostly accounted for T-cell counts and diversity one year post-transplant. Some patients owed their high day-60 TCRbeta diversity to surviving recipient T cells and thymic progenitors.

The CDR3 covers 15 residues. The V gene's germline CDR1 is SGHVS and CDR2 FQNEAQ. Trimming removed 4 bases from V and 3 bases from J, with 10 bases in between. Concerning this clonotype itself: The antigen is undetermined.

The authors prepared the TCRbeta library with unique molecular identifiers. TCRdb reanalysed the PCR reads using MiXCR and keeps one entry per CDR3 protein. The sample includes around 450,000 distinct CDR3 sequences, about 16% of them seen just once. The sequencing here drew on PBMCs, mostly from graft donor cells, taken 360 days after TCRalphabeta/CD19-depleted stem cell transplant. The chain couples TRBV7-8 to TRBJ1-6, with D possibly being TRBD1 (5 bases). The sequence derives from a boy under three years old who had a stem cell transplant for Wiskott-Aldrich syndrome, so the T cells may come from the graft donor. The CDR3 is CASSSQGGYNSPLHF. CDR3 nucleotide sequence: TGTGCCAGCAGCTCCCAGGGTGGCTATAATTCACCCCTCCACTTT.